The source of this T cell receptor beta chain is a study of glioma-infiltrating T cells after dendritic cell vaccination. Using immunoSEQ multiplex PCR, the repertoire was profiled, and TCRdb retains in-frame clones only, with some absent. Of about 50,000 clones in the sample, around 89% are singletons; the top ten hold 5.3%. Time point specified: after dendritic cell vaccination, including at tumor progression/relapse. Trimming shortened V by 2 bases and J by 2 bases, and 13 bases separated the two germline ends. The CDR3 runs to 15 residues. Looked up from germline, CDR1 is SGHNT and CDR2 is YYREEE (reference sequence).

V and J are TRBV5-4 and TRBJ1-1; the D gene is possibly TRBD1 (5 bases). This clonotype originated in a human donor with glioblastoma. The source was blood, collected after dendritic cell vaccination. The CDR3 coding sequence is TGTGCCAGCAGCTTAGGGGTAACCCTTAACACTGAAGCTTTCTTT. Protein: CASSLGVTLNTEAFF. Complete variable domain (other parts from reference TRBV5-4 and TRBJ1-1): ETGVTQSPTHLIKTRGQQVTLRCSSQSGHNTVSWYQQALGQGPQFIFQYYREEENGRGNFPPRFSGLQFPNYSSELNVNALELDDSALYLCASSLGVTLNTEAFFGQGTRLTVV.